These 21 T cell receptor beta chains originate from one sample sequenced in a study of cytomegalovirus exposure and HLA in healthy donors. The study ran its PCR with 60 Vbeta and 13 Jbeta primers. The protocol was immunoSEQ multiplex PCR, while the TCRdb copy is restricted to in-frame clones and leaves out a portion. The sample holds 150,000 to 200,000 clones, around four fifths seen once. Source material: PBMCs. Source of these receptors: a man in his late teens or twenties in good health and CMV-seropositive.

The chain joins TRBV30 to TRBJ2-7; D is possibly TRBD1 (6 bases). V was shortened by 5 bases and J by 5 bases, with 16 bases between the two germline ends. CDR1 is GTSNPN and CDR2 is SVGIG in the germline V gene (reference sequence). The CDR3 spans 13 residues. The CDR3 region is CAWQRGSINEQYF. The CDR3 DNA sequence: TGTGCCTGGCAGAGGGGGAGTATCAACGAGCAGTACTTC.

Remarks on this clone: Its ends do not fully match the called genes, so a read error is possible. The chain is built from TRBV7-2 and TRBJ1-1, with no clear D. This CDR3 spans 13 amino acids. CDR1 is SGHTA and CDR2 is FQGNSA in the germline V gene. Here the CDR3 reads CVSSFPQNTEAFF. Here the CDR3 DNA reads TGTGTCAGCAGCTTTCCACAGAACACTGAAGCTTTCTTT.

The chain joins TRBV19 to TRBJ1-5, with D possibly TRBD1 on 5 matching bases. The CDR3 runs 15 residues. Germline V gives CDR1 LNHDA, CDR2 SQIVND (reference sequence). The V end lost 6 bases, the J end lost 3 bases, and 15 bases lay between the germline ends. Here the CDR3 reads CASRWGGGPNQPQHF. For the CDR3, the DNA is TGTGCCAGTAGATGGGGGGGAGGCCCCAATCAGCCCCAGCATTTT.

The chain uses TRBV10-3 and TRBJ2-7; the D is unclear. The CDR3 runs to 16 residues. From germline, CDR1 is ENHRY and CDR2 SYGVKD. Trimming left V 0 bases short and J 3 bases short, with 15 bases between. This chain's CDR3 is CAISESWSPEIYEQYF. The CDR3 bases are TGTGCCATCAGTGAGTCCTGGTCCCCAGAAATCTACGAGCAGTACTTC.

This chain connects TRBV10-3 to TRBJ2-7; maybe TRBD2 (6 bases). Per germline, CDR1 ENHRY and CDR2 SYGVKD. Trimming removed 0 bases from V and 7 bases from J, with 13 bases in between. This CDR3 has 14 amino acids. CDR3 residues: CAISESRLEGEQYF. CDR3 DNA: TGTGCCATCAGTGAGTCGAGACTAGAAGGTGAGCAGTACTTC.

This sequence joins TRBV6-6 and TRBJ1-4, with a tentative D call TRBD1 (5 bases). Germline V lookup: CDR1 MNHNY, CDR2 SVGAGI (reference sequence). The V end was cut by 6 bases, the J end by 4 bases, with 15 bases between. The CDR3 covers 15 residues. The CDR3 DNA reads as TGTGCCAGCAGCCCTGGAAGGGGAATTAATGAAAAACTGTTTTTT. It encodes CASSPGRGINEKLFF.

This clone came up once. The chain joins TRBV5-6 to TRBJ1-1; 10 nucleotides line up with TRBD1. This CDR3 spans 16 amino acids. Germline CDR1 and CDR2: SGHDT and YYEEEE. With 0 bases clipped from V and 0 bases from J, the junction kept 2 bases outside the gene matches. The CDR3 region is CASSLGGQGLNTEAFF. The CDR3 DNA reads as TGTGCCAGCAGCTTGGGGGGACAGGGGTTGAACACTGAAGCTTTCTTT.

This rearrangement joins TRBV10-3 to TRBJ1-1; possible D gene TRBD1, 5 bases. The CDR3 length is 15 residues. The germline V and J ends were trimmed by 6 bases and 0 bases, with 14 bases remaining between them. CDR1 is ENHRY, CDR2 SYGVKD, per germline. This CDR3 is CAIRSQGPMNTEAFF. CDR3 bases: TGTGCCATCAGGTCGCAGGGCCCCATGAACACTGAAGCTTTCTTT.

This clone is a singleton in its sample. This chain uses TRBV18 with TRBJ2-5, with 9 bases aligning to TRBD1. V shed 8 bases and J 5 bases; nucleotides not matched to a gene: 9. The CDR3 covers 14 residues. CDR1 KGHSH and CDR2 LQKENI come from the germline V gene. The CDR3 DNA reads as TGTGCCAGCACAATGGACAGGGGTCGGGAGACCCAGTACTTC. As protein: CASTMDRGRETQYF. Combining the CDR3 with reference TRBV18 and TRBJ2-5 gives the whole variable domain NAGVMQNPRHLVRRRGQEARLRCSPMKGHSHVYWYRQLPEEGLKFMVYLQKENIIDESGMPKERFSAEFPKEGPSILRIQQVVRGDSAAYFCASTMDRGRETQYFGPGTRLLVL.

The V and J genes are TRBV4-2 and TRBJ2-7; D is perhaps TRBD1 (5 bases). Looked up from germline, CDR1 is LGHNA and CDR2 is YNFKEQ. This CDR3 is built from 13 residues. Trimming pared 1 base from V and 3 bases from J, leaving 7 bases between. Written as DNA, the CDR3 is TGTGCCAGCAGCCAAGCAGGGATCTACGAGCAGTACTTC. It encodes CASSQAGIYEQYF.

This clone was seen a handful of times. The CDR3 loop reads CASSTGQGVEKLFF. The CDR3 DNA sequence: TGTGCCAGCAGCACGGGACAGGGGGTAGAAAAACTGTTTTTT. This chain joins TRBV5-6 and TRBJ1-4; TRBD1 agrees at 11 bases. Trimming took 4 bases from V and 8 from J; bases not matched to a gene: 4. Germline V lookup: CDR1 SGHDT, CDR2 YYEEEE. The CDR3 is made up of 14 amino acids.

V is TRBV19 and J is TRBJ1-2, with a tentative D call TRBD1 (5 bases). The CDR3 has 13 amino acids. Germline CDR1 and CDR2: LNHDA and SQIVND (reference sequence). Deletions cut 10 bases from V and 4 bases from J, with 16 bases between. The CDR3 loop is CATRGDFLYGYTF. The CDR3 DNA reads TGTGCCACCCGCGGGGACTTCCTCTATGGCTACACCTTC.

This chain connects TRBV4-2 to TRBJ2-3, with D maybe TRBD2 (5 bases). This CDR3 has 14 residues. The V end lost 1 base, the J end lost 0 bases, and 5 bases lay between the germline ends. CDR1 is LGHNA, CDR2 YNFKEQ, per germline. Here the CDR3 DNA reads TGTGCCAGCAGCCAAGGAGGGAGCACAGATACGCAGTATTTT. It encodes CASSQGGSTDTQYF.

The V and J genes are TRBV5-4 and TRBJ1-2; D uncertain. This CDR3 region has 12 residues. V lost 1 base, J lost 6 bases, and 7 bases lay in between. Germline-derived CDR1 and CDR2 are SGHNT and YYREEE (reference sequence). The DNA of the CDR3 is TGTGCCAGCAGCTTGTATAGCGATGGCTACACCTTC. Translation gives CASSLYSDGYTF.

The genes are TRBV9 and TRBJ2-2; 10 bases match TRBD1. The junction had 12 bases not matched to a gene; V was cut back by 0 bases and J by 1 base. CDR3 length equals 20 residues. From germline, CDR1 is SGDLS and CDR2 YYNGEE. The CDR3 protein is CASSVVPGQGLQKNTGELFF. The CDR3 DNA follows: TGTGCCAGCAGCGTAGTCCCGGGACAGGGGCTACAAAAGAACACCGGGGAGCTGTTTTTT.

The chain carries TRBV7-9 and TRBJ1-1; 7 nucleotides agree with TRBD1. CDR3 length equals 13 residues. Germline loops: CDR1 SEHNR, CDR2 FQNEAQ (reference sequence). V dropped 4 bases and J dropped 6; count of bases not matched to a gene: 5. CDR3 in DNA: TGTGCCAGCAGCTCAGGGGGAGGCGCTGAAGCTTTCTTT. It translates to CASSSGGGAEAFF.

In this sample, this clone turned up once. The chain couples TRBV6-5 to TRBJ1-2; no definite D call. Germline V lookup: CDR1 MNHEY, CDR2 SVGAGI. This CDR3 is built from 14 residues. Deletions cut 0 bases from V and 7 bases from J, with 12 bases between. The CDR3 bases are TGTGCCAGCAGTTACTCGACGCGGGAGAGTGGCTACACCTTC. Translating gives CASSYSTRESGYTF.

This clone was seen a handful of times. The chain has TRBV6-5 and TRBJ2-2; D is possibly TRBD2 (5 bases). Germline values: CDR1 MNHEY, CDR2 SVGAGI. Deletions cut 6 bases from V and 6 bases from J, with 8 bases between. The CDR3 consists of 12 residues. CDR3 sequence reads: CASRLASGELFF. The CDR3 region has the DNA TGTGCCAGCAGGCTAGCTTCCGGGGAGCTGTTTTTT.

This chain links TRBV7-3 with TRBJ2-1; maybe TRBD2 (6 bases). Germline lookup yields CDR1 SGHTA and CDR2 FQGTGA. The CDR3 has 15 residues. V was clipped by 2 bases and J by 1 base, with 9 bases between them. This chain's CDR3 is CASSLRSGSYNEQFF. The CDR3 DNA sequence: TGTGCCAGCAGCTTACGGAGCGGGTCCTACAATGAGCAGTTCTTC.

The V call is TRBV9, the J call TRBJ1-5; D is possibly TRBD1 (6 bases). The germline CDR1 and CDR2 sequences are SGDLS and YYNGEE. This CDR3 has 15 residues. The germline V and J ends were trimmed by 3 bases and 3 bases, with 13 bases remaining between them. The CDR3 here is CASSATDSYNQPQHF. The CDR3 bases are TGTGCCAGCAGCGCAACGGACAGCTACAATCAGCCCCAGCATTTT.

The rearrangement links TRBV6-5 to TRBJ1-1; maybe TRBD1 (6 bases). The CDR3 is 11 residues long. V lost 7 bases and J lost 6, with 9 bases in between. The germline CDR1 and CDR2 sequences are MNHEY and SVGAGI. The CDR3 sequence: CASTQGSEAFF. CDR3 sequence (DNA): TGTGCCAGCACTCAGGGGTCTGAAGCTTTCTTT.